Shown below are 10 T cell receptor beta chains from a single sample sequenced in a study of blood T cell repertoires in COVID-19. Assay used: immunoSEQ multiplex PCR; TCRdb lists only in-frame clones, some missing. In the table there are approximately 100,000 clones, around three quarters of which are singletons. The sample comprised peripheral blood. The receptors derive from a human donor in a cohort sampled during active or convalescent COVID-19.

The chain joins TRBV19 to TRBJ2-3, with 9 nucleotides matching TRBD1. Per the germline V gene, CDR1 is LNHDA and CDR2 is SQIVND (reference sequence). The CDR3 totals 16 residues. Trimming cost V 5 bases and J 4 bases; bases outside gene matches: 10. The chain's CDR3 is CASSGPGQGQSDTQYF. The CDR3 nucleotides read TGTGCCAGTAGTGGTCCCGGACAGGGGCAATCAGATACGCAGTATTTT.

As regards this clone: One end of the junction does not line up with germline, which may come from a read error. CDR3 residues: CASSVGTVPVF. The CDR3 nucleotides read TGTGCCAGCAGTGTGGGGACTGTCCCTGTCTTC. The chain carries TRBV2 and TRBJ2-1, with D possibly being TRBD2 (6 bases). The CDR3 covers 11 residues. Germline values: CDR1 SNHLY, CDR2 FYNNEI.

The chain employs TRBV18 and TRBJ1-1; TRBD1 matches at 9 bases. J was trimmed by 3 bases and V by 3 bases; bases with no gene match: 5. This CDR3 has 15 amino acids. Germline V gene data show CDR1 as KGHSH and CDR2 as LQKENI. CDR3 sequence: CASSPSGTGYTEAFF. Here the CDR3 DNA reads TGTGCCAGCTCACCTTCCGGGACAGGGTACACTGAAGCTTTCTTT. The full variable domain, with the rest looked up from reference TRBV18 and TRBJ1-1, is NAGVMQNPRHLVRRRGQEARLRCSPMKGHSHVYWYRQLPEEGLKFMVYLQKENIIDESGMPKERFSAEFPKEGPSILRIQQVVRGDSAAYFCASSPSGTGYTEAFFGQGTRLTVV.

This clone came up once. This rearrangement joins TRBV6-5 to TRBJ2-1, with a tentative D call TRBD1 (5 bases). Germline V CDR1 and CDR2: MNHEY, SVGAGI. This CDR3 has 15 amino acids. V was pared by 5 bases and J by 8 bases, with 19 bases between. In nucleotides, the CDR3 is TGTGCCAGCAGTAGGGGAAGGGGTCTTCGGGATGAGCAGTTCTTC. Translation gives CASSRGRGLRDEQFF.

This clone was seen more than once but under ten times. The chain combines TRBV28 with TRBJ2-3; 8 bases line up with TRBD2. This CDR3 comprises 17 residues. Germline lookup yields CDR1 MDHEN and CDR2 SYDVKM. Trimming removed 6 bases from V and 2 bases from J; junction bases left unmatched: 13. The CDR3 coding sequence is TGTGCCAGCAGAGACTCCTGGGCGGGAGGTTCCACAGATACGCAGTATTTT. This translates into CASRDSWAGGSTDTQYF.

V usage is TRBV7-2 and J usage is TRBJ1-1; 7 nucleotides agree with TRBD1. The CDR3 spans 15 residues. The ends lost 3 bases at V and 1 base at J; junction bases unmatched: 5. Germline lookup yields CDR1 SGHTA and CDR2 FQGNSA. CDR3 residues: CASSFTGDGNTEAFF. The CDR3, as DNA: TGTGCCAGCAGCTTCACAGGGGATGGGAACACTGAAGCTTTCTTT. The whole variable domain, filled in from reference TRBV7-2 and TRBJ1-1, reads GAGVSQSPSNKVTEKGKDVELRCDPISGHTALYWYRQSLGQGLEFLIYFQGNSAPDKSGLPSDRFSAERTGGSVSTLTIQRTQQEDSAVYLCASSFTGDGNTEAFFGQGTRLTVV.

This clone was detected a few times. This chain joins TRBV9 and TRBJ2-1; 11 nucleotides line up with TRBD2. Germline CDR1 reads SGDLS; CDR2 reads YYNGEE. The V segment lost 1 base and the J segment 7 bases; nucleotides outside the gene matches: 4. CDR3 length: 15 residues. The CDR3 reads CASSVITSGRNEQFF. CDR3 DNA: TGTGCCAGCAGCGTAATAACTAGCGGGAGAAATGAGCAGTTCTTC.

This chain links TRBV19 with TRBJ2-7, with a tentative D call TRBD2 (5 bases). V lost 10 bases and J 6 bases, leaving 19 bases between the germline ends. CDR1 is LNHDA and CDR2 is SQIVND in the germline V gene (reference sequence). There are 13 residues in the CDR3. The CDR3 DNA sequence: TGTGCCACCCGAGGGTCTCTAGTTTCCGAGCAGTACTTC. Translation gives CATRGSLVSEQYF.

This rearrangement joins TRBV19 to TRBJ2-2, with 11 nucleotides matching TRBD2. The V segment lost 5 bases and the J segment 2 bases; nucleotides outside the gene matches: 4. The germline V gene has CDR1 LNHDA and CDR2 SQIVND (reference sequence). The CDR3 totals 16 residues. The CDR3 DNA sequence: TGTGCCAGTAGTGATAGCGGGAGGGTAAACACCGGGGAGCTGTTTTTT. Its translation is CASSDSGRVNTGELFF.

The rearrangement links TRBV11-3 to TRBJ2-3, with 11 bases lining up with TRBD1. This CDR3 is built from 17 residues. Germline loops: CDR1 SGHNT, CDR2 YENEEA. J lost 3 bases, V lost 0 bases, and 5 bases had no gene match. CDR3 in amino acids: CASSLDLGTGGTDTQYF. The CDR3 DNA is TGTGCCAGCAGCTTAGACCTTGGGACAGGGGGTACAGATACGCAGTATTTT.